This T cell receptor (beta chain) was observed in a study of blood T cell repertoires in COVID-19. This table comes from immunoSEQ multiplex PCR, and its TCRdb copy is limited to in-frame clones, with some not included. The sample shows under 300,000 clones, around 83% of them seen only once. The length of the CDR3 is 15 residues. Looked up from germline, CDR1 is SGHDN and CDR2 is FVKESK. V was pared by 3 bases and J by 4 bases, with 13 bases between. The receptor's source is an elderly woman with acute or convalescent COVID-19. Sequenced: peripheral blood. The V and J genes are TRBV14 and TRBJ2-1; D not resolved. CDR3 sequence: CASSHGTPYYNEQFF. DNA for the CDR3: TGTGCCAGCAGCCACGGTACCCCCTATTACAATGAGCAGTTCTTC.